This T cell receptor beta chain was obtained from a study of CD8+CD57+ T cells in acquired aplastic anemia. In the study overall: Sorted CD4+ and CD8+ cells gave a mean 3.2 ug DNA, range about 0.2 to 27.4 ug. Study findings and constraints: Common to patients and controls were roughly 30 CD8+ CDR3 sequences. Patients showed no significant difference from controls in CD8+ Simpson's diversity.

This CDR3 has 13 residues. From germline, CDR1 is LNHDA and CDR2 SQIVND (reference sequence). Trimming shortened V by 4 bases and J by 8 bases, and 12 bases separated the two germline ends. A note on this clonotype: Its antigen is still unknown.

All patients picked for sequencing had shown, by flow cytometry, an expansion of CD8+CD57+ cells. None of the patients had been given any therapy when their blood was sampled. The TCR beta profiling, which covered VDJ combination and CDR3 sequence, was carried out using genomic DNA as the template. TCRdb recomputed calls from the reads with MiXCR, one row per CDR3 protein. The data contain around 200,000 distinct CDR3 sequences, 63% of them singletons. The clonotype was recovered from a human donor with aplastic anemia. The rearrangement links TRBV19 to TRBJ1-5; D is ambiguous. Sequencing input: sorted CD4+, CD8+, or CD8+CD57+ T cells (not recorded which) from PBMCs. CDR3 residues: CASSNELGEPQHF. The CDR3 DNA follows: TGTGCCAGTAGTAACGAATTGGGAGAGCCCCAGCATTTT.